The 14 T cell receptor beta chains below come from one sample, sequenced in a study of shared clonotypes between healthy human individuals. CD45RO-negative cells were positively selected for CCR7, leaving out terminally differentiated effector memory CD45RA+ cells. Clones were read by immunoSEQ multiplex PCR, and TCRdb kept only the in-frame ones, dropping some. The sample lists about 550,000 clones; nearly 97% were seen once. Specimen: naive CD8+ T cells sorted from blood. Receptor source: a woman aged 30 to 39 in good health.

The rearrangement uses TRBV19 and TRBJ2-1; TRBD2 might be the D (6 bases). Trimming pared 6 bases from V and 4 bases from J, leaving 13 bases between. The CDR3 loop spans 14 amino acids. Germline assignment: CDR1 LNHDA and CDR2 SQIVND (reference sequence). The CDR3 DNA follows: TGTGCCAGTAGCCCCGGGACTTTATACAATGAGCAGTTCTTC. This encodes CASSPGTLYNEQFF.

The chain joins TRBV1 to TRBJ2-7; TRBD1, as called in the table, went unchecked against the DNA. TRBV1 is termed a pseudogene. The length of the CDR3 is 15 residues. The CDR3 nucleotides read TGCACCAGCAGCCAACAATTGACAGGGTTCTACGAGCAGTACTTC. Residues: CTSSQQLTGFYEQYF.

The chain is built from TRBV4-1 and TRBJ2-3, with D perhaps assigned TRBD1 or TRBD2 (5 bases each). V lost 1 base and J 6 bases, leaving 14 bases between the germline ends. CDR1 is MGHRA and CDR2 is YSYEKL in the germline V gene. The CDR3 covers 15 residues. The CDR3 bases are TGCGCCAGCAGCCAAGGGCAGGGCGGGTTGGATACGCAGTATTTT. Its translation is CASSQGQGGLDTQYF.

The V call is TRBV7-8, the J call TRBJ2-1; 14 bases agree with TRBD2. Per germline, CDR1 SGHVS and CDR2 FQNEAQ. Trimming cost V 5 bases and J 0 bases; bases outside gene matches: 3. The CDR3 totals 17 residues. The CDR3 here is CASSGTSGGGSYNEQFF. The CDR3 DNA follows: TGTGCCAGCAGCGGGACTAGCGGGGGAGGCTCCTACAATGAGCAGTTCTTC.

The chain recombines TRBV28 with TRBJ2-7, with 8 bases identical to TRBD1. The CDR3 is 12 residues long. V was clipped by 9 bases and J by 2 bases; unmatched bases: 3. From germline, CDR1 is MDHEN and CDR2 SYDVKM. DNA of the CDR3: TGTGCCAGTCAGGACAGGGCCTACGAGCAGTACTTC. It encodes CASQDRAYEQYF.

This clone was found once. The chain links TRBV27 to TRBJ2-1, with 9 bases matching TRBD2. The CDR3 covers 16 residues. V shed 4 bases, J shed 6 bases, and the junction held 10 bases outside the gene matches. CDR1 is MNHEY, CDR2 SMNVEV, per germline (reference sequence). DNA of the CDR3: TGTGCCAGCAGTTCCCTGGGGCGGGAGGGTGTCAATGAGCAGTTCTTC. Protein product: CASSSLGREGVNEQFF.

The chain employs TRBV29-1 and TRBJ1-1; a weak D match, TRBD1 (6 bases). CDR1 is SQVTM and CDR2 is ANQGSEA in the germline V gene. V lost 4 bases and J 1 base, leaving 10 bases between the germline ends. This CDR3 has 13 amino acids. The CDR3 sequence: CSVVRGGNTEAFF. CDR3 in DNA: TGCAGCGTTGTAAGGGGGGGGAACACTGAAGCTTTCTTT.

The count of this clone is one. V gene TRBV27 combines with J gene TRBJ2-7, with TRBD1 identical over 8 bases. CDR3 length: 13 amino acids. Germline lookup yields CDR1 MNHEY and CDR2 SMNVEV (reference sequence). J lost 5 bases, V lost 6 bases, and 6 bases had no gene match. CDR3 residues: CASSSGGWNEQYF. CDR3 in DNA: TGTGCCAGCAGCTCAGGGGGCTGGAACGAGCAGTACTTC.

This clone was recorded once. The chain uses TRBV28 and TRBJ2-7, with D possibly matching TRBD1 (6 bases). The CDR3 covers 14 residues. The V gene lost 5 bases and the J gene lost 2 bases, with 13 bases spanning the gap. Germline lookup yields CDR1 MDHEN and CDR2 SYDVKM. CDR3 sequence: CASSPHRGTYEQYF. The CDR3 nucleotides read TGTGCCAGCAGTCCACATAGGGGGACCTACGAGCAGTACTTC.

J is TRBJ1-3 and V is TRBV29-1; D is unclear. This CDR3 is 15 amino acids long. Trimming stripped 7 bases from V and 1 base from J, with 17 bases between. Looked up from germline, CDR1 is SQVTM and CDR2 is ANQGSEA. In DNA, the CDR3 is TGCAGCGCCCAAGGTGGGCGTCTTTCTGGAAACACCATATATTTT. This sequence encodes CSAQGGRLSGNTIYF.

The chain uses TRBV5-8 and TRBJ2-7; no firm D call. CDR1 is SGHTS, CDR2 YDEGEE, per germline. With 0 bases removed from V and 3 bases from J, the gap between germline ends came to 7 bases. The CDR3 runs 13 residues. The CDR3 region has the DNA TGTGCCAGCAGCTTGGGCAGAATCTACGAGCAGTACTTC. Protein sequence: CASSLGRIYEQYF.

The chain recombines TRBV13 with TRBJ2-4, with TRBD2 identical over 8 bases. The CDR3 is 15 amino acids. Germline CDR1 and CDR2: PRHDT and FYEKMQ (reference sequence). V lost 5 bases, J lost 3 bases, and 6 bases stayed unmatched. Here the CDR3 DNA reads TGTGCCAGCAGCCCAGCGGGGGAGGGCAAAAACATTCAGTACTTC. Translation gives CASSPAGEGKNIQYF.

This chain links TRBV4-1 with TRBJ1-4; D gene uncertain. Looked up from germline, CDR1 is MGHRA and CDR2 is YSYEKL. With 1 base removed from V and 7 bases from J, the gap between germline ends came to 13 bases. The CDR3 contains 15 residues. The CDR3 here is CASSQGATRGEKLFF. CDR3 bases: TGCGCCAGCAGCCAAGGAGCGACACGGGGTGAAAAACTGTTTTTT.

The chain uses TRBV4-2 and TRBJ2-7; no clear D gene. V lost 0 bases to trimming and J lost 5 bases, with 2 bases between them. Germline CDR1 is LGHNA and CDR2 is YNFKEQ. The CDR3 has 11 amino acids. CDR3 loop: CASSQEDEQYF. CDR3 bases: TGTGCCAGCAGCCAAGAAGACGAGCAGTACTTC.